This T cell receptor (beta chain) was identified during a study of T-cell reconstitution after alpha-beta-depleted transplantation in children. This clonotype was counted between two and nine times. Germline-derived CDR1 and CDR2 are MNHEY and SVGEGT. The CDR3 runs 13 residues. Trimming shortened V by 1 base and J by 6 bases, and 6 bases separated the two germline ends. Unique molecular identifiers were incorporated into the prepared TCRbeta library. MiXCR was run by TCRdb on the PCR reads, yielding one entry per CDR3 protein. In the table there are some 490,000 distinct CDR3 sequences, under 15% of which are singletons.

The sequence was collected from a human donor who donated a stem cell graft to a child with combined immunodeficiency. The sample consisted of PBMCs from the stem cell graft donor, taken from the stem cell graft. The chain joins TRBV6-2 or TRBV6-3 to TRBJ2-2; tentatively, D is TRBD2 (6 bases). CDR3 sequence reads: CASSYLAAGELFF. As DNA, the CDR3 is TGTGCCAGCAGTTACTTAGCGGCCGGGGAGCTGTTTTTT.